These 18 T cell receptor beta chains originate from one sample sequenced in a study of Tregs in tolerant kidney transplant recipients. Clones were sequenced by immunoSEQ multiplex PCR, and TCRdb holds only the in-frame ones, with some missing. This table holds over 85,000 clones, 90% to 95% found once. The sequencing used CD4+ T cells from blood, collected before the transplant. Receptors were obtained from a human donor who received a combined kidney and bone marrow transplant.

The chain has TRBV7-9 and TRBJ2-3, with 8 bases identical to TRBD2. The CDR3 spans 13 residues. The V gene's germline CDR1 is SEHNR and CDR2 FQNEAQ (reference sequence). The V gene end was trimmed by 5 bases and the J gene end by 5 bases; junction bases not matched to a gene: 3. The CDR3 sequence is CASSQREQDTQYF. Written as DNA, the CDR3 is TGTGCCAGCAGCCAGCGGGAGCAAGATACGCAGTATTTT.

V is TRBV5-4 and J is TRBJ2-3; 9 positions match TRBD2. This CDR3 contains 17 residues. V dropped 4 bases and J dropped 4; count of bases not matched to a gene: 13. CDR1 and CDR2 from the germline V gene are SGHNT and YYREEE (reference sequence). Written as DNA, the CDR3 is TGTGCCAGCAGCCCGTGGGGACTAGCAAGGGGCGCAGATACGCAGTATTTT. Encoded protein: CASSPWGLARGADTQYF.

CDR3 loop: CASSPTATGNEKLFF. Written as DNA, the CDR3 is TGTGCCAGCTCACCGACAGCGACAGGGAATGAAAAACTGTTTTTT. J is TRBJ1-4 and V is TRBV18; 7 positions match TRBD1. V shed 3 bases, J shed 5 bases, and the junction held 6 bases outside the gene matches. CDR1 and CDR2 from the germline V gene are KGHSH and LQKENI. The CDR3 totals 15 residues. Drawing the rest from reference TRBV18 and TRBJ1-4, the complete variable domain is NAGVMQNPRHLVRRRGQEARLRCSPMKGHSHVYWYRQLPEEGLKFMVYLQKENIIDESGMPKERFSAEFPKEGPSILRIQQVVRGDSAAYFCASSPTATGNEKLFFGSGTQLSVL.

This chain links TRBV18 with TRBJ1-2; unclear D gene. Trimming removed 2 bases at V and 10 bases at J, with 17 bases between. This CDR3 is 14 amino acids long. CDR1 KGHSH and CDR2 LQKENI come from the germline V gene. CDR3 DNA sequence: TGTGCCAGCTCACCAGTTGTCCGGGAAAAGGACTACACCTTC. Its translation: CASSPVVREKDYTF.

V is TRBV5-1 and J is TRBJ2-3; 9 bases match TRBD1. J was trimmed by 8 bases and V by 4 bases; bases with no gene match: 11. The CDR3 loop spans 15 amino acids. The germline CDR1 and CDR2 sequences are SGHRS and YFSETQ. The CDR3 DNA reads TGCGCCAGCAGCCCGAACCCGGGACAGGGCTCTACGCAGTATTTT. Translating gives CASSPNPGQGSTQYF. Filled out from reference TRBV5-1 and TRBJ2-3, the complete variable domain reads KAGVTQTPRYLIKTRGQQVTLSCSPISGHRSVSWYQQTPGQGLQFLFEYFSETQRNKGNFPGRFSGRQFSNSRSEMNVSTLELGDSALYLCASSPNPGQGSTQYFGPGTRLTVL.

This rearrangement joins TRBV4-2 to TRBJ1-3, with D perhaps matching TRBD1 (5 bases). Germline V gene data show CDR1 as LGHNA and CDR2 as YNFKEQ. The CDR3 spans 15 residues. Trimming took off 4 bases at V and 2 bases at J, with 12 bases between the two ends. As DNA, the CDR3 is TGTGCCAGCAGCCCCCCGGGGGTGACTGGAAACACCATATATTTT. Protein product: CASSPPGVTGNTIYF.

The V call is TRBV10-3, the J call TRBJ2-7; TRBD2 aligns across 8 bases. CDR1 is ENHRY and CDR2 is SYGVKD in the germline V gene. This CDR3 has 14 residues. After removal of 2 bases from V and 7 bases from J, the junction contained 7 bases not matched to a gene. Here the CDR3 reads CAISEQAGAIEQYF. The CDR3 region has the DNA TGTGCCATCAGTGAGCAAGCGGGAGCCATAGAGCAGTACTTC.

This clone was seen just once. This rearrangement joins TRBV30 to TRBJ2-1; 9 bases are a match to TRBD1. V lost 1 base and J lost 2; bases outside the gene matches: 3. Germline-derived CDR1 and CDR2 are GTSNPN and SVGIG (reference sequence). The CDR3 consists of 15 residues. CDR3 nucleotides: TGTGCCTGGAGTGGTAGGACAGGGGCCTACAATGAGCAGTTCTTC. Protein product: CAWSGRTGAYNEQFF.

J is TRBJ1-3 and V is TRBV6-4, with D uncertain. V was shortened by 6 bases and J by 0 bases, with 9 bases between the two germline ends. CDR3 length equals 14 residues. Germline V gene lookup returns CDR1 MRHNA and CDR2 SNTAGT. The CDR3 sequence is CASSLPSSGNTIYF. CDR3 bases: TGTGCCAGCAGCCTCCCTTCCTCTGGAAACACCATATATTTT.

The genes are TRBV11-2 and TRBJ2-5, with TRBD1 identical over 7 bases. Germline V CDR1 and CDR2: SGHAT, FQNNGV. The CDR3 contains 15 residues. V shed 3 bases, J shed 5 bases, and the junction held 9 bases outside the gene matches. The CDR3 coding sequence is TGTGCCAGCAGCTTCAGGGGACAGAGTTCGGAGACCCAGTACTTC. Translated, it gives CASSFRGQSSETQYF.

As DNA, the CDR3 is TGTGCCAGCAGCCGAGGACTAGCGGGGGGGGATACGCAGTATTTT. It translates to CASSRGLAGGDTQYF. The chain recombines TRBV7-7 with TRBJ2-3; 15 bases line up with TRBD2. V shed 5 bases and J 6 bases; nucleotides not matched to a gene: 3. The CDR3 runs to 15 residues. CDR1 and CDR2 (germline): SSHAT, FNYEAQ (reference sequence).

The chain recombines TRBV15 with TRBJ1-4; TRBD1 might be the D (5 bases). Germline values: CDR1 LNHNV, CDR2 YYDKDF (reference sequence). This CDR3 is 15 amino acids long. V gave up 0 bases and J gave up 6 bases, with 11 bases separating them. CDR3 coding DNA: TGTGCCACCAGCAGAGAGGGGCGGACCTATGAAAAACTGTTTTTT. It is translated as CATSREGRTYEKLFF.

A single count supports this clone. The rearrangement links TRBV19 to TRBJ1-5; TRBD1 might be the D (5 bases). Germline lookup yields CDR1 LNHDA and CDR2 SQIVND (reference sequence). This CDR3 region has 15 residues. The V and J ends lost 8 bases and 5 bases respectively, with 19 bases between them. CDR3 region: CASDGLGQGYQPQHF. CDR3 coding DNA: TGTGCCAGTGATGGTCTGGGGCAGGGATATCAGCCCCAGCATTTT. Full variable domain (remainder filled in from reference TRBV19 and TRBJ1-5): DGGITQSPKYLFRKEGQNVTLSCEQNLNHDAMYWYRQDPGQGLRLIYYSQIVNDFQKGDIAEGYSVSREKKESFPLTVTSAQKNPTAFYLCASDGLGQGYQPQHFGDGTRLSIL.

V usage is TRBV5-6 and J usage is TRBJ2-5, with TRBD2 matching 7 bases. CDR1 SGHDT and CDR2 YYEEEE come from the germline V gene. With 2 bases clipped from V and 1 base from J, the junction kept 11 bases outside the gene matches. The CDR3 sequence is 17 residues long. CDR3 sequence: CASSLSGSGAPQETQYF. CDR3 coding DNA: TGTGCCAGCAGCTTAAGTGGCAGCGGGGCACCCCAAGAGACCCAGTACTTC.

J is TRBJ2-5 and V is TRBV30, with D possibly TRBD2 on 6 matching bases. This CDR3 is 15 amino acids long. Germline CDR1 GTSNPN, CDR2 SVGIG (reference sequence). Between the trimmed V and J ends, which lost 5 bases and 3 bases, there was a span of 19 bases. The CDR3 region has the DNA TGTGCCTGGTCCAACGGGGGAACGGGAAAAGAGACCCAGTACTTC. This codes for CAWSNGGTGKETQYF.

This clone was detected once. The CDR3 loop reads CASSWGTRGETQYF. The CDR3 region has the DNA TGTGCCAGCAGCTGGGGTACCCGGGGAGAGACCCAGTACTTC. The chain combines TRBV11-3 with TRBJ2-5, with D maybe TRBD2 (5 bases). Germline loops: CDR1 SGHNT, CDR2 YENEEA. The CDR3 sequence is 14 residues long. Trimming removed 4 bases from V and 4 bases from J, with 13 bases in between.

The J gene is TRBJ2-1, the V gene TRBV10-1; TRBD2 matches at 8 bases. Germline V gene sequence: CDR1 WNHNN, CDR2 SYGVQD (reference sequence). V dropped 5 bases and J dropped 8; count of bases not matched to a gene: 5. The CDR3 covers 13 residues. CDR3 in DNA: TGCGCCAGCAGTCCGAGGACTAGCTATGAGCAGTTCTTC. Amino acids: CASSPRTSYEQFF.

V gene TRBV27 combines with J gene TRBJ2-2; 8 nucleotides line up with TRBD2. This CDR3 region has 16 residues. Germline-derived CDR1 and CDR2 are MNHEY and SMNVEV (reference sequence). With 5 bases clipped from V and 8 bases from J, the junction kept 13 bases outside the gene matches. The CDR3 region has the DNA TGTGCCAGCAGTCAGTTGGGACTAGTGGGGAGAGGGGAGCTGTTTTTT. This gives the protein CASSQLGLVGRGELFF.